Listed here are 6 T cell receptor beta chains from one sample, sequenced in a study of blood T cell repertoires in COVID-19. The method was immunoSEQ multiplex PCR; TCRdb's version includes in-frame clones alone and lacks a portion of them. The top ten clones hold 0.99% of a sample with 180,000 or so clones, approximately 90% of them seen once. The source material was peripheral blood. These receptors were taken from a man aged 18 to 30 with acute or convalescent COVID-19.

The V call is TRBV29-1, the J call TRBJ2-7; D is possibly TRBD1 (5 bases). In germline, CDR1 is SQVTM, CDR2 ANQGSEA. Trimming removed 6 bases from V and 2 bases from J, with 8 bases in between. CDR3 size: 11 residues. In DNA, the CDR3 is TGCAGCGTCAGACAGACCTACGAGCAGTACTTC. As protein: CSVRQTYEQYF.

J is TRBJ2-1 and V is TRBV28; D unclear. V was pared by 4 bases and J by 1 base, with 5 bases between. The CDR3 totals 13 residues. Germline CDR1 and CDR2: MDHEN and SYDVKM. The CDR3 spells CASSWPSYNEQFF. The CDR3 DNA is TGTGCCAGCAGTTGGCCTTCCTACAATGAGCAGTTCTTC. Full variable domain (missing parts from reference TRBV28 and TRBJ2-1): DVKVTQSSRYLVKRTGEKVFLECVQDMDHENMFWYRQDPGLGLRLIYFSYDVKMKEKGDIPEGYSVSREKKERFSLILESASTNQTSMYLCASSWPSYNEQFFGPGTRLTVL.

The chain combines TRBV18 with TRBJ2-7; the match to TRBD2 covers 9 bases. CDR1 is KGHSH and CDR2 is LQKENI in the germline V gene. This CDR3 is built from 14 residues. V lost 3 bases to trimming and J lost 0 bases; unmatched junction nucleotides: 0. The CDR3 DNA reads TGTGCCAGCTCACCTAGCGGGGGCTCCTACGAGCAGTACGTC. Translated, it gives CASSPSGGSYEQYV.

The chain recombines TRBV7-9 with TRBJ2-3; TRBD2 might be the D (7 bases). Germline V gene data show CDR1 as SEHNR and CDR2 as FQNEAQ (reference sequence). V lost 4 bases to trimming and J lost 3 bases, with 14 bases between them. The CDR3 totals 15 residues. CDR3 sequence reads: CASSSGGGTTDTQYF. The CDR3 DNA reads TGTGCCAGCAGCTCGGGGGGCGGGACAACAGATACGCAGTATTTT.

This chain joins TRBV7-3 and TRBJ2-4, with 7 bases identical to TRBD1. CDR3 length: 13 amino acids. V lost 2 bases and J lost 7; bases outside the gene matches: 2. Germline V CDR1 and CDR2: SGHTA, FQGTGA. CDR3 sequence (DNA): TGTGCCAGCAGCTTACACAGGGGCAACATTCAGTACTTC. This sequence encodes CASSLHRGNIQYF. Using reference TRBV7-3 and TRBJ2-4 for the parts outside the CDR3, the full variable domain is GAGVSQTPSNKVTEKGKYVELRCDPISGHTALYWYRQSLGQGPEFLIYFQGTGAADDSGLPNDRFFAVRPEGSVSTLKIQRTERGDSAVYLCASSLHRGNIQYFGAGTRLSVL.

This sequence joins TRBV20-1 and TRBJ1-1; 9 bases are a match to TRBD1. J gave up 1 base and V 3 bases, and 9 bases lay outside the gene matches. Per germline, CDR1 DFQATT and CDR2 SNEGSKA (reference sequence). This CDR3 has 16 amino acids. The CDR3 DNA follows: TGCAGTGCTAGTCCCGGGACAGGGCGGGGGAACACTGAAGCTTTCTTT. Residues: CSASPGTGRGNTEAFF.